A single T cell receptor (beta chain) is shown here with its context. This entry comes from a study of human versus mouse CDR3 diversity and MHC coevolution. Measured with immunoSEQ multiplex PCR; TCRdb has only the in-frame clones, and not every one. The data show tens of thousands of clones, over 85% seen once. The sample taken for sequencing was naive CD4+ T cells from blood. Stated subset: CD45RO-negative CD62L-positive naive CD4 T cells. This receptor was identified in a person aged 25 to 75 in good health.

CDR3 residues: CASSLWTRGRVHNEQFF. Written as DNA, the CDR3 is TGTGCCAGCAGTTTATGGACAAGGGGTAGGGTACACAATGAGCAGTTCTTC. The J gene is TRBJ2-1, the V gene TRBV28, with D possibly matching TRBD1 (5 bases). The germline V gene encodes CDR1 MDHEN and CDR2 SYDVKM. The CDR3 has 17 amino acids. V was pared by 0 bases and J by 5 bases, with 17 bases between.